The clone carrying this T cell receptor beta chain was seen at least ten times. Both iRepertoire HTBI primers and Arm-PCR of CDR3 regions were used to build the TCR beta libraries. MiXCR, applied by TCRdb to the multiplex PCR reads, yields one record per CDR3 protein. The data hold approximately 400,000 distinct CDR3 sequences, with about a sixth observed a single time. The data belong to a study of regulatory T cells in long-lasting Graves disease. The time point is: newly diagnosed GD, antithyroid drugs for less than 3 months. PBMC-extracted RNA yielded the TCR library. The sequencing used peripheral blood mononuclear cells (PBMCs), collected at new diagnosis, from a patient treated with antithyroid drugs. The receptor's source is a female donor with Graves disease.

CDR3 residues: CASSQDAGDTSTDTQYF. In DNA form, the CDR3 reads TGTGCCAGCAGCCAAGATGCTGGAGACACCAGCACAGATACGCAGTATTTT. The V and J genes are TRBV4-2 and TRBJ2-3, with D unclear. Germline V gives CDR1 LGHNA, CDR2 YNFKEQ. The V gene lost 0 bases and the J gene lost 0 bases, with 13 bases spanning the gap. The CDR3 contains 17 residues.